The clone carrying this T cell receptor (beta chain) has just a few counts. Measured with immunoSEQ multiplex PCR; TCRdb has only the in-frame clones, and not every one. The data hold some 150,000 clones, with around 88% observed a single time. These data come from a study of T cell responses to AZD1222 COVID-19 vaccine. This receptor was identified in an adult in good health. This specimen consisted of peripheral blood, obtained on day 0 of AZD1222 vaccination.

Written as DNA, the CDR3 is TGTGCCAGCAGCCACAGGGGGGAGACCCAGTACTTC. This gives the protein CASSHRGETQYF. The chain joins TRBV3-1 (or the pseudogene TRBV3-2) to TRBJ2-5; 7 bases map to TRBD1. The V gene end was trimmed by 3 bases and the J gene end by 5 bases; junction bases not matched to a gene: 0. The CDR3 loop spans 12 amino acids. The germline CDR1 and CDR2 sequences are LGHDT and YNNKEL (reference sequence).